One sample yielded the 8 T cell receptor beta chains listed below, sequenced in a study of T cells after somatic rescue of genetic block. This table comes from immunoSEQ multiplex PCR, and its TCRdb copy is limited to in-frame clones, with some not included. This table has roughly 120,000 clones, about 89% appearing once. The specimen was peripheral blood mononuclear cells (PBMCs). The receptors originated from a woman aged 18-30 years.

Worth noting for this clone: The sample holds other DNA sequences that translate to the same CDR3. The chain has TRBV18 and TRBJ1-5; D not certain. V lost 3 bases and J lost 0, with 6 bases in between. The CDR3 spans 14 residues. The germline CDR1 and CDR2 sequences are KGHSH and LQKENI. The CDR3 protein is CASSPRDSNQPQHF. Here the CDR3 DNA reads TGTGCCAGCTCACCTAGGGATAGCAATCAGCCCCAGCATTTT.

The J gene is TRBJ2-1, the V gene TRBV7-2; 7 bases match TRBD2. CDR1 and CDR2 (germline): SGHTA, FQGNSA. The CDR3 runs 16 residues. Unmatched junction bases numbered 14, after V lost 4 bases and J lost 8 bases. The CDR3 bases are TGTGCCAGCAGCTCCCCTAGCGGACCGGGCTGGTATGAGCAGTTCTTC. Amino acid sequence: CASSSPSGPGWYEQFF.

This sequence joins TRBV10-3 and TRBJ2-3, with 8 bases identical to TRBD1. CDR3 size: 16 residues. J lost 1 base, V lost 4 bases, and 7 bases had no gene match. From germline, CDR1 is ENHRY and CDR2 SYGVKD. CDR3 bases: TGTGCCATCAGTGGATTACCGGGACAGGGCACAGATACGCAGTATTTT. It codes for CAISGLPGQGTDTQYF.

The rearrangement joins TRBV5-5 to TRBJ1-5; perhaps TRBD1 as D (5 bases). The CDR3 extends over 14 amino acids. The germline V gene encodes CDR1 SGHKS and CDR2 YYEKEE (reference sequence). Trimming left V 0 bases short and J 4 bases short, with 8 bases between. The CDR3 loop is CASSLGQPNQPQHF. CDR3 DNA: TGTGCCAGCAGCTTGGGACAGCCTAATCAGCCCCAGCATTTT.

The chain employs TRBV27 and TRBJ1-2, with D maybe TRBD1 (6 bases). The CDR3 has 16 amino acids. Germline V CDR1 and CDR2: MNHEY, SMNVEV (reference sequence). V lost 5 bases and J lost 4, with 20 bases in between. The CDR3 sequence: CASSRDRAGAVYGYTF. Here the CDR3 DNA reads TGTGCCAGCAGTCGCGACCGGGCAGGGGCCGTCTATGGCTACACCTTC.

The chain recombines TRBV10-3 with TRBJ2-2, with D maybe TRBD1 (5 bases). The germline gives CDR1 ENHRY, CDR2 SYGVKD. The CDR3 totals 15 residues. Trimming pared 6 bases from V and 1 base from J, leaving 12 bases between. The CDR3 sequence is CAISSTELNTGELFF. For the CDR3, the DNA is TGTGCCATCAGCTCGACAGAATTGAACACCGGGGAGCTGTTTTTT.

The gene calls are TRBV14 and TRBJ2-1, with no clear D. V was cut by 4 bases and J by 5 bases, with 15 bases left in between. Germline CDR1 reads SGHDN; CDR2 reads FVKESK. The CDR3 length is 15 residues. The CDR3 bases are TGTGCCAGCAGCCTGGAACGTGGCGGCGACAATGAGCAGTTCTTC. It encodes CASSLERGGDNEQFF.

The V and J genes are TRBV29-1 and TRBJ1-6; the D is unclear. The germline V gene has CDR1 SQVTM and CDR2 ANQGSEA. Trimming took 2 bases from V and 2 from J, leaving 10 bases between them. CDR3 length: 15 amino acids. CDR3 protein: CSVEFRVTYNSPLHF. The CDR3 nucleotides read TGCAGCGTTGAATTTAGGGTTACCTATAATTCACCCCTCCACTTT.